These T cell receptor beta chains were read from a single sample in a study of T cell changes during pregnancy in multiple sclerosis. The table came from immunoSEQ multiplex PCR; TCRdb's copy has only in-frame clones and leaves some out. The sample lists fewer than 30,000 clones; 89% were seen once. The specimen was CD8+ T cells from peripheral blood mononuclear cells, collected in the second trimester of pregnancy. The origin of the receptors is a female donor with multiple sclerosis, enrolled in a pregnancy study. The CDR3 runs from the conserved cysteine through the conserved F or W. A D gene is named only where the DNA matches it firmly. The size of a clone is reported for some rows only, either as once, few or many, or as a class for expanded clones.

CDR3 length	clone size	V gene	D gene	J gene	CDR3 protein	CDR3 DNA
17	-	TRBV7-6	-	TRBJ2-1	CASSLPPGSTTHNEQFF	TGTGCCAGCAGCTTACCCCCCGGGTCCACCACCCACAATGAGCAGTTCTTC
14	once	TRBV7-6	-	TRBJ2-2	CASSLLTNTGELFF	TGTGCCAGCAGCTTGTTAACGAACACCGGGGAGCTGTTTTTT
15	-	TRBV19	TRBD1	TRBJ1-5	CASRPATGDSQPQHF	TGTGCCAGTAGGCCAGCCACAGGGGATTCCCAGCCCCAGCATTTT
14	-	TRBV7-8	TRBD2	TRBJ2-7	CASSWGGVTYEQYF	TGTGCCAGCAGCTGGGGGGGGGTCACCTACGAGCAGTACTTC
15	-	TRBV29-1	TRBD2	TRBJ2-1	CSVAGGRLGVNEQFF	TGCAGCGTTGCGGGCGGGAGGCTCGGGGTTAATGAGCAGTTCTTC
16	-	TRBV7-8	-	TRBJ2-2	CASSLGPGGNTGELFF	TGTGCCAGCAGCTTAGGGCCCGGGGGGAACACCGGGGAGCTGTTTTTT
15	-	TRBV6-1	TRBD1	TRBJ2-1	CASYRDRISYNEQFF	TGTGCCAGCTACAGGGACAGAATTTCCTACAATGAGCAGTTCTTC
14	-	TRBV2	-	TRBJ2-5	CASSFRAREETQYF	TGTGCCAGCAGTTTCAGGGCTAGAGAAGAGACCCAGTACTTC
15	-	TRBV4-2	-	TRBJ1-4	CASSPKVYSGEKLFF	TGTGCCAGCAGCCCCAAGGTCTACAGCGGTGAAAAACTGTTTTTT
12	-	TRBV19	-	TRBJ2-1	CASSISGFEQFF	TGTGCCAGTAGTATCTCCGGGTTTGAGCAGTTCTTC
12	medium-sized	TRBV2	-	TRBJ2-1	CASWQLYNEQFF	TGTGCCAGCTGGCAGTTATACAATGAGCAGTTCTTC
11	-	TRBV28	-	TRBJ2-7	CASSFSGEQYF	TGTGCCAGCAGTTTTTCGGGCGAGCAGTACTTC
13	-	TRBV27	-	TRBJ2-4	CASSSRGGNIQYF	TGTGCCAGCAGTTCCCGAGGTGGAAACATTCAGTACTTC
14	-	TRBV15	-	TRBJ2-5	CATSRMGLQETQYF	TGTGCCACCAGCAGAATGGGGCTACAAGAGACCCAGTACTTC
15	few	TRBV10-3	-	TRBJ1-1	CAISISRGGNTEAFF	TGTGCCATCAGTATCTCGAGGGGGGGAAACACTGAAGCTTTCTTT
15	few	TRBV7-9	TRBD1	TRBJ1-1	CASSLYTGEYTEAFF	TGTGCCAGCAGCTTGTATACAGGGGAATACACTGAAGCTTTCTTT
19	-	TRBV28	TRBD1	TRBJ2-7	CASSLSFRPGTGREYEQYF	TGTGCCAGCAGTTTATCCTTCCGCCCGGGGACAGGGCGGGAGTACGAGCAGTACTTC
13	-	TRBV4-1	-	TRBJ1-1	CASNPGADTEAFF	TGCGCCAGCAACCCAGGGGCGGACACTGAAGCTTTCTTT
14	-	TRBV6-1	TRBD1	TRBJ1-4	CASSEVGTGAKLFF	TGTGCCAGCAGTGAAGTAGGGACAGGGGCGAAACTGTTTTTT
21	-	TRBV28	-	TRBJ1-4	CASSPSVGRQGRQAHNEKLFF	TGTGCCAGCAGCCCTTCCGTCGGACGTCAGGGGCGGCAGGCCCATAATGAAAAACTGTTTTTT
15	-	TRBV6-1	TRBD1	TRBJ2-7	CASSETGEGFYEQYF	TGTGCCAGCAGTGAAACAGGGGAAGGATTCTACGAGCAGTACTTC
16	-	TRBV28	TRBD2	TRBJ2-5	CASLGLAGGHRETQYF	TGTGCCAGCCTCGGACTAGCGGGAGGGCATCGGGAGACCCAGTACTTC
18	-	TRBV9	TRBD2	TRBJ2-2	CASSVVAGGFANTGELFF	TGTGCCAGCAGCGTAGTAGCGGGAGGGTTCGCGAACACCGGGGAGCTGTTTTTT
14	-	TRBV27	TRBD1	TRBJ1-5	CASSRTGRYQPQHF	TGTGCCAGCAGTCGGACAGGGAGGTATCAGCCCCAGCATTTT
12	-	TRBV27	-	TRBJ2-1	CASDGGGNEQFF	TGTGCCAGCGACGGGGGAGGTAATGAGCAGTTCTTC
15	-	TRBV2	TRBD2	TRBJ2-1	CASSEGRGVYNEQFF	TGTGCCAGCAGTGAGGGGAGGGGCGTCTACAATGAGCAGTTCTTC
16	-	TRBV14	TRBD2	TRBJ2-1	CASSPTAGASYNEQFF	TGTGCCAGCAGCCCGACAGCGGGAGCCTCCTACAATGAGCAGTTCTTC
18	-	TRBV5-4	TRBD2	TRBJ2-7	CASSLGGTSASGPYEQYF	TGTGCCAGCAGCTTGGGTGGCACCTCGGCTAGCGGACCCTACGAGCAGTACTTC
14	-	TRBV28	TRBD2	TRBJ2-5	CASSSLAGEETQYF	TGTGCCAGCAGTTCGCTAGCGGGAGAAGAGACCCAGTACTTC
16	-	TRBV18	TRBD2	TRBJ2-1	CASSPLQTSGANEQFF	TGTGCCAGCTCACCCCTCCAGACTAGCGGGGCTAATGAGCAGTTCTTC
16	-	TRBV6-5	TRBD2	TRBJ2-7	CASSSGLADSSYEQYF	TGTGCCAGCAGTTCGGGACTAGCGGATAGCTCCTACGAGCAGTACTTC
16	-	TRBV6-6	TRBD2	TRBJ2-3	CASSYPGRRVTDTQYF	TGTGCCAGCAGTTACCCCGGGAGGCGGGTCACAGATACGCAGTATTTT
12	-	TRBV7-9	-	TRBJ2-1	CASSLWAGEQFF	TGTGCCAGCAGCTTATGGGCTGGTGAGCAGTTCTTC
17	once	TRBV21-1	-	TRBJ2-7	CASSKEPQQREGYEQYF	TGTGCCAGCAGCAAGGAGCCCCAGCAGCGGGAGGGCTACGAGCAGTACTTC
14	once	TRBV7-9	TRBD2	TRBJ2-1	CASSLGLAANEQFF	TGTGCCAGCAGCTTGGGACTAGCGGCCAATGAGCAGTTCTTC
15	-	TRBV28	-	TRBJ2-1	CASSLHSDNSNEQFF	TGTGCCAGCAGTTTACACTCGGACAACTCCAATGAGCAGTTCTTC
14	-	TRBV7-4	TRBD1	TRBJ1-5	CASSLEGANQPQHF	TGTGCCAGCAGCTTAGAGGGGGCCAATCAGCCCCAGCATTTT
14	once	TRBV27	-	TRBJ2-7	CASISLASPGEQYF	TGTGCCAGCATCTCCTTAGCTTCCCCTGGCGAGCAGTACTTC
14	-	TRBV19	-	TRBJ2-7	CASSQIRGVDEQYF	TGTGCCAGTAGCCAGATCAGGGGAGTCGACGAGCAGTACTTC
14	-	TRBV11-2	TRBD1	TRBJ2-1	CASSRYTGVNEQFF	TGTGCCAGCAGCCGTTATACAGGGGTCAATGAGCAGTTCTTC
12	-	TRBV19	-	TRBJ1-2	CAVPHPGNGYTF	TGTGCCGTCCCCCACCCGGGGAATGGCTACACCTTC
14	-	TRBV7-3	TRBD1	TRBJ2-2	CASSRTGNTGELFF	TGTGCCAGCAGCCGGACAGGGAACACCGGGGAGCTGTTTTTT
19	-	TRBV5-1	-	TRBJ2-2	CASSQPSGVTEPNTGELFF	TGCGCCAGCAGCCAACCCTCAGGGGTTACTGAACCGAACACCGGGGAGCTGTTTTTT
15	-	TRBV4-2	-	TRBJ1-1	CASSQDGQGNTEAFF	TGTGCCAGCAGCCAAGATGGGCAGGGGAACACTGAAGCTTTCTTT
13	-	TRBV28	-	TRBJ2-7	CASSFRRTNEQYF	TGTGCCAGCAGTTTCCGTAGGACAAACGAGCAGTACTTC
15	-	TRBV19	-	TRBJ2-1	CASKGDWGSYNEQFF	TGTGCCAGTAAAGGGGATTGGGGCTCCTACAATGAGCAGTTCTTC
12	-	TRBV7-9	-	TRBJ2-7	CASSLGSGEQYF	TGTGCCAGCAGCTTAGGCTCGGGCGAGCAGTACTTC
14	-	TRBV5-1	-	TRBJ2-1	CASSEGIWINEQFF	TGCGCCAGCAGCGAGGGTATTTGGATCAATGAGCAGTTCTTC
13	-	TRBV29-1	TRBD1	TRBJ2-7	CSVADRGGDEQYF	TGCAGCGTGGCGGACAGGGGAGGTGACGAGCAGTACTTC
12	-	TRBV6-5	-	TRBJ2-5	CASSYSGETQYF	TGTGCCAGCAGTTACTCCGGAGAGACCCAGTACTTC
14	-	TRBV7-2	TRBD2	TRBJ2-7	CASRRLANFHEQYF	TGTGCCAGCAGACGACTAGCGAATTTCCACGAGCAGTACTTC
16	-	TRBV27	-	TRBJ2-4	CASSSDGVGAKNIQYF	TGTGCCAGCAGCTCTGACGGGGTTGGAGCCAAAAACATTCAGTACTTC
16	once	TRBV6-1	-	TRBJ1-5	CASSGPWQGSNQPQHF	TGTGCCAGCAGTGGCCCCTGGCAGGGTAGCAATCAGCCCCAGCATTTT